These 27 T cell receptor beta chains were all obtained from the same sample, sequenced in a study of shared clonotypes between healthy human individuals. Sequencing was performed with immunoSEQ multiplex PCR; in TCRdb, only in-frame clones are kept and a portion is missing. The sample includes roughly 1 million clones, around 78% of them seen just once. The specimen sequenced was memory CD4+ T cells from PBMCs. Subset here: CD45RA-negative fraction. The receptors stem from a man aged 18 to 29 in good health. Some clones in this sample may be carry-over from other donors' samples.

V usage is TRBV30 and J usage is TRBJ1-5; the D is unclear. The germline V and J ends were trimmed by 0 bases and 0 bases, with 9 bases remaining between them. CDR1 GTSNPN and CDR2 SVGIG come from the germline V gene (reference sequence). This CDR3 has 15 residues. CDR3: CAWSVTGNSNQPQHF. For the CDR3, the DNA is TGTGCCTGGAGTGTCACGGGAAATAGCAATCAGCCCCAGCATTTT.

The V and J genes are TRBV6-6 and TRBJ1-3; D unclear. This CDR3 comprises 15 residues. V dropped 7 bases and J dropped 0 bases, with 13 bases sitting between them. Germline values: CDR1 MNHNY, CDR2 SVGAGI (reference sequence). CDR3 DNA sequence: TGTGCCAGCACCACGTCCGGTGGCTCTGGAAACACCATATATTTT. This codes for CASTTSGGSGNTIYF.

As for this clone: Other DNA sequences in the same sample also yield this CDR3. The CDR3 loop is CASSLGLAGVNEQFF. The CDR3 DNA is TGTGCCAGCAGTTTGGGACTAGCGGGAGTTAATGAGCAGTTCTTC. The rearrangement links TRBV28 to TRBJ2-1, with 14 bases that match TRBD2. The CDR3 runs to 15 residues. The V segment lost 3 bases and the J segment 7 bases; nucleotides outside the gene matches: 2. Looked up from germline, CDR1 is MDHEN and CDR2 is SYDVKM.

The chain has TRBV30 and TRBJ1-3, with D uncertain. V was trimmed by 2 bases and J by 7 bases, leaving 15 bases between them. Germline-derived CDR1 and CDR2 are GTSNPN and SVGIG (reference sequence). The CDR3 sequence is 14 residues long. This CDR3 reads CAWSPRAVGNTIYF. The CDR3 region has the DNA TGTGCCTGGAGTCCACGGGCTGTTGGCAACACCATATATTTT.

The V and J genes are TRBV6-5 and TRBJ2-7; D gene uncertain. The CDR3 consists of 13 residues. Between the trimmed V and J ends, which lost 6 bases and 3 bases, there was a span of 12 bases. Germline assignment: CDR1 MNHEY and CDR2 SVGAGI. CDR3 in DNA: TGTGCCAGCAGATCCCCCCTAGTCTACGAGCAGTACTTC. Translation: CASRSPLVYEQYF.

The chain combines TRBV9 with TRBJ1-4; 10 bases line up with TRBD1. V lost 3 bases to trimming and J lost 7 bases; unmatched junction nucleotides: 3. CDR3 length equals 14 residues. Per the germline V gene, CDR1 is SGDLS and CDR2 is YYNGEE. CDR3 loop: CASSAGTGAEKLFF. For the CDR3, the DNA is TGTGCCAGCAGCGCCGGGACAGGGGCTGAAAAACTGTTTTTT.

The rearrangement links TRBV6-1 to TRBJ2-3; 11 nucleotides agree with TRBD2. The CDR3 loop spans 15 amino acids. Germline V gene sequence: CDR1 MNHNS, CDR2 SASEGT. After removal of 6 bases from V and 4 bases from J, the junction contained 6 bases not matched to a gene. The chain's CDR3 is CASSASSGRADTQYF. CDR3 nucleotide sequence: TGTGCCAGCAGCGCGAGTAGCGGGAGGGCAGATACGCAGTATTTT.

CDR3 amino acids: CASSLSGKGTYEQYF. The DNA for the CDR3 is TGTGCCAGCAGTTTATCGGGGAAAGGTACCTACGAGCAGTACTTC. The genes are TRBV28 and TRBJ2-5; perhaps TRBD2 as D (5 bases). The assigned J gene may be wrong: the sequence end matches TRBJ2-7 better. Per germline, CDR1 MDHEN and CDR2 SYDVKM. The CDR3 is made up of 15 amino acids.

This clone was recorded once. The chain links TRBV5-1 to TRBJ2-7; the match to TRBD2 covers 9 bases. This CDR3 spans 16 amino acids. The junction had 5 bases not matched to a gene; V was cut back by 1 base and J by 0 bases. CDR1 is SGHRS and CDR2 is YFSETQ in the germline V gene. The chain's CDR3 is CASSLSLAGISYEQYF. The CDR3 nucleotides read TGCGCCAGCAGCTTGAGCCTAGCGGGGATCTCCTACGAGCAGTACTTC.

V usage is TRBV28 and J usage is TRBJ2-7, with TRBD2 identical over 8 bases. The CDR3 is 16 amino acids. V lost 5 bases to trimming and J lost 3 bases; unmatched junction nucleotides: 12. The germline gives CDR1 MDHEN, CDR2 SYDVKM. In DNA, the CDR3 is TGTGCCAGCAGTGCCCCAGGGAGCGGGAGAGGCTACGAGCAGTACTTC. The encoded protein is CASSAPGSGRGYEQYF.

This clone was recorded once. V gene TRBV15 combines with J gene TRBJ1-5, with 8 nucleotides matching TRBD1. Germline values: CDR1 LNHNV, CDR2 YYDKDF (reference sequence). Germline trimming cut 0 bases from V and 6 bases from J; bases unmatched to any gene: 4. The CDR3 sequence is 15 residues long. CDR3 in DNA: TGTGCCACCAGCAGAGATCGACAGGGGATTCAGCCCCAGCATTTT. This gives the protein CATSRDRQGIQPQHF.

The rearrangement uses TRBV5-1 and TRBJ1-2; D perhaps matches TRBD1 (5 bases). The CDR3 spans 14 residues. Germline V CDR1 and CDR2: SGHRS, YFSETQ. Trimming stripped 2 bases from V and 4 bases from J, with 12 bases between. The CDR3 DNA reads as TGCGCCAGCAGCTTTCAGGGAACATCCTATGGCTACACCTTC. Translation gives CASSFQGTSYGYTF.

The CDR3 is CASSYEGPNTGELFF. The CDR3 DNA follows: TGTGCCAGCAGTTACGAAGGCCCGAACACCGGGGAGCTGTTTTTT. This chain uses TRBV6-5 with TRBJ2-2, with D uncertain. This CDR3 comprises 15 residues. The germline V gene encodes CDR1 MNHEY and CDR2 SVGAGI. Trimming pared 2 bases from V and 0 bases from J, leaving 7 bases between.

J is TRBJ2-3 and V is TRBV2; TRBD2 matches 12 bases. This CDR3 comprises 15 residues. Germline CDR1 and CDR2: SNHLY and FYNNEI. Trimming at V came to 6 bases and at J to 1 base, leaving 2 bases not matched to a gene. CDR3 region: CASRTSGSRTDTQYF. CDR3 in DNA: TGTGCCAGCAGGACTAGCGGGAGTCGCACAGATACGCAGTATTTT. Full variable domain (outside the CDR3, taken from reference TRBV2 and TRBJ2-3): EPEVTQTPSHQVTQMGQEVILRCVPISNHLYFYWYRQILGQKVEFLVSFYNNEISEKSEIFDDQFSVERPDGSNFTLKIRSTKLEDSAMYFCASRTSGSRTDTQYFGPGTRLTVL.

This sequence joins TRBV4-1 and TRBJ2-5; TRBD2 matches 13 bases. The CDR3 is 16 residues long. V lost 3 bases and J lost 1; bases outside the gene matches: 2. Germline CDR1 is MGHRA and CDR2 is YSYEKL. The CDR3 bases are TGCGCCAGCAGCCACGGGACTAGCGGGGTCCAAGAGACCCAGTACTTC. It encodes CASSHGTSGVQETQYF.

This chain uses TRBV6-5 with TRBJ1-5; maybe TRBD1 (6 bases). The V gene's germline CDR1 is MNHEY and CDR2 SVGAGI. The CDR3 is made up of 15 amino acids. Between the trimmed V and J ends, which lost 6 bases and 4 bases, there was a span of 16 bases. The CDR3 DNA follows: TGTGCCAGCAGCTCGACAGGAGGAGAAAATCAGCCCCAGCATTTT. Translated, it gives CASSSTGGENQPQHF.

This chain's CDR3 is CASGPHNEQYF. The DNA of the CDR3 is TGTGCCAGCGGACCACACAACGAGCAGTACTTC. The gene calls are TRBV2 and TRBJ2-7, with D unresolved. The CDR3 sequence is 11 residues long. The germline V and J ends were trimmed by 8 bases and 5 bases, with 10 bases remaining between them. Germline V lookup: CDR1 SNHLY, CDR2 FYNNEI.

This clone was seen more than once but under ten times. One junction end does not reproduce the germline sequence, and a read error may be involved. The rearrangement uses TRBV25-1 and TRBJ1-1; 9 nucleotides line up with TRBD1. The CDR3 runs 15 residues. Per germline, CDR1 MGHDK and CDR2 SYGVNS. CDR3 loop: CASSYGTGMKTEAFF. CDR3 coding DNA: TGTGCCAGCAGTTACGGGACAGGGATGAAAACTGAAGCTTTCTTT. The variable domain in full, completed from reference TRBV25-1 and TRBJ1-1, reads EADIYQTPRYLVIGTGKKITLECSQTMGHDKMYWYQQDPGMELHLIHYSYGVNSTEKGDLSSESTVSRIRTEHFPLTLESARPSHTSQYLCASSYGTGMKTEAFFGQGTRLTVV.

The DNA of the CDR3 is TGTGCCAGCACCGACGGGGGGATGGTAAACACCATATATTTT. This gives the protein CASTDGGMVNTIYF. This sequence joins TRBV6-6 and TRBJ1-3; D is possibly TRBD1 (5 bases). V lost 7 bases to trimming and J lost 6 bases, with 16 bases between them. In germline, CDR1 is MNHNY, CDR2 SVGAGI (reference sequence). The CDR3 runs 14 residues.

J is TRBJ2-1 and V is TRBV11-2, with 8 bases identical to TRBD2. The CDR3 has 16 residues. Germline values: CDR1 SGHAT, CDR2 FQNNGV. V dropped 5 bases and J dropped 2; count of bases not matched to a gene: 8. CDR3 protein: CASSASLAGTYNEQFF. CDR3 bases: TGTGCCAGCAGCGCTTCCCTAGCGGGCACCTACAATGAGCAGTTCTTC.

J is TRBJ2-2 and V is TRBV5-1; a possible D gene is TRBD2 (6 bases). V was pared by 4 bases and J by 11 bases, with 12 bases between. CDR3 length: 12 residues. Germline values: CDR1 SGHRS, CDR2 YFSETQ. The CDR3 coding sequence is TGCGCCAGCAGCCGCGGGAAGGCTGAGCTGTTTTTT. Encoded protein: CASSRGKAELFF.

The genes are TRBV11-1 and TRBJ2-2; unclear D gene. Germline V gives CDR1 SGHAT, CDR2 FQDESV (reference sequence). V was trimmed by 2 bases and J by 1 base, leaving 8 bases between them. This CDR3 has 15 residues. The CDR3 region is CASSLSRRNTGELFF. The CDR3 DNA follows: TGTGCCAGCAGCTTATCTAGACGGAACACCGGGGAGCTGTTTTTT.

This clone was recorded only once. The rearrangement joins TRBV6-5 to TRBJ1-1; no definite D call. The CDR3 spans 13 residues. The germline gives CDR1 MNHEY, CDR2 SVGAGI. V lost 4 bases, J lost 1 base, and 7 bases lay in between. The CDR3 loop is CASSLTPNTEAFF. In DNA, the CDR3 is TGTGCCAGCAGTTTAACTCCGAACACTGAAGCTTTCTTT.

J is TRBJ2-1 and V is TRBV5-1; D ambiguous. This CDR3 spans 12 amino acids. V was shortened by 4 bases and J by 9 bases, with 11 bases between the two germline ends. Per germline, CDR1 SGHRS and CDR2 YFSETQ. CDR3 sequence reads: CASSPSRVEQFF. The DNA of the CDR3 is TGCGCCAGCAGCCCTAGTCGGGTTGAGCAGTTCTTC.

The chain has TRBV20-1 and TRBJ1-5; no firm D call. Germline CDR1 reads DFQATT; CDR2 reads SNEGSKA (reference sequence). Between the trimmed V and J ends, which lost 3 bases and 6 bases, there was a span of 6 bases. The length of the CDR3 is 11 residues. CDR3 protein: CSASVGQPQHF. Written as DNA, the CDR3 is TGCAGTGCTAGCGTTGGTCAGCCCCAGCATTTT.

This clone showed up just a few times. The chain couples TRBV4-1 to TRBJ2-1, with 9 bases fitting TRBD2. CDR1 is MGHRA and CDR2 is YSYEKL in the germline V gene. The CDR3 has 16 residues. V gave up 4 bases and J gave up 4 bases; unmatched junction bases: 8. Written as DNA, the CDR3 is TGCGCCAGCAGCCCCGTCCCTAGCGGGGTTTACAATGAGCAGTTCTTC. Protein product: CASSPVPSGVYNEQFF.

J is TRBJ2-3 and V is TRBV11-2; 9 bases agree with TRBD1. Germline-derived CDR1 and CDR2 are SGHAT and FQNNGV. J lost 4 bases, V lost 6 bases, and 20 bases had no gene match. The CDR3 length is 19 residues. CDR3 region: CASRSTGTGIRRGSDTQYF. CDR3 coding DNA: TGTGCCAGCAGGTCTACCGGGACAGGGATACGACGGGGTTCAGATACGCAGTATTTT.